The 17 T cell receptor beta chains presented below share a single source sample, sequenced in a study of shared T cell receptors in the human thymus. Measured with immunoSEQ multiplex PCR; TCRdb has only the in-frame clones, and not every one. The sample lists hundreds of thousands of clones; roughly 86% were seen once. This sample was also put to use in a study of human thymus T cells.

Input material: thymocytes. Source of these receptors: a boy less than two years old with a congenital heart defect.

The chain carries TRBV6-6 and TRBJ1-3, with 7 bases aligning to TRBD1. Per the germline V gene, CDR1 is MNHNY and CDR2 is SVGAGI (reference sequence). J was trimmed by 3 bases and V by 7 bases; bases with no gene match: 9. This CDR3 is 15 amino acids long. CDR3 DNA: TGTGCCAGCACCTCGACAGGGAAATTTGGAAACACCATATATTTT. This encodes CASTSTGKFGNTIYF.

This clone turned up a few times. Written as DNA, the CDR3 is TGTGCCAGCAGCCGATCGACACTGAGTGGAGCTTTCTTT. Amino acid sequence: CASSRSTLSGAFF. The J gene is TRBJ1-1, the V gene TRBV5-4; D is ambiguous. V lost 4 bases to trimming and J lost 10 bases, with 17 bases between them. The CDR3 sequence is 13 residues long. Looked up from germline, CDR1 is SGHNT and CDR2 is YYREEE (reference sequence).

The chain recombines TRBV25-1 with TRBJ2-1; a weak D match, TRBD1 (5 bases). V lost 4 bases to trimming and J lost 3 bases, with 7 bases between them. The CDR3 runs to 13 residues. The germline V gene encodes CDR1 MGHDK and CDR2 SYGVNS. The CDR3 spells CASSAGNYNEQFF. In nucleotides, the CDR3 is TGTGCCAGCAGTGCAGGGAACTACAATGAGCAGTTCTTC. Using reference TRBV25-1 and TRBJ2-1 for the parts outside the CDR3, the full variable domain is EADIYQTPRYLVIGTGKKITLECSQTMGHDKMYWYQQDPGMELHLIHYSYGVNSTEKGDLSSESTVSRIRTEHFPLTLESARPSHTSQYLCASSAGNYNEQFFGPGTRLTVL.

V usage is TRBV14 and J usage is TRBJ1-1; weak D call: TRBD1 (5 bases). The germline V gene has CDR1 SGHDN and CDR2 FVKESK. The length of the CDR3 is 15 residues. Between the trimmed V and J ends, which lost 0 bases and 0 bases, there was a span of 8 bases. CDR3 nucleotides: TGTGCCAGCAGCCAAGAAGGAGGGGTGAACACTGAAGCTTTCTTT. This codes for CASSQEGGVNTEAFF. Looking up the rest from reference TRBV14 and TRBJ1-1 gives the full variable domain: EAGVTQFPSHSVIEKGQTVTLRCDPISGHDNLYWYRRVMGKEIKFLLHFVKESKQDESGMPNNRFLAERTGGTYSTLKVQPAELEDSGVYFCASSQEGGVNTEAFFGQGTRLTVV.

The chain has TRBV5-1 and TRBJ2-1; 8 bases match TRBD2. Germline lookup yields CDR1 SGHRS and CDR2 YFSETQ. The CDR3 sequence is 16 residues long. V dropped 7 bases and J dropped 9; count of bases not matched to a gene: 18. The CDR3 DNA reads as TGCGCCAGCGCCCTTATGGCTAGCGGGCAATTGATTGAGCAGTTCTTC. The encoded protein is CASALMASGQLIEQFF.

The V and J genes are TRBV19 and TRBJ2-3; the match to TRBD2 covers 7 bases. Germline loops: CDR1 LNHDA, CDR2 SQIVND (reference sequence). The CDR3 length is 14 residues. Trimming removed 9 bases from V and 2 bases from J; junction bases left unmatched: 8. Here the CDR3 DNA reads TGTGCCAGCAGCAAGCGGGACGACACAGATACGCAGTATTTT. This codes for CASSKRDDTDTQYF.

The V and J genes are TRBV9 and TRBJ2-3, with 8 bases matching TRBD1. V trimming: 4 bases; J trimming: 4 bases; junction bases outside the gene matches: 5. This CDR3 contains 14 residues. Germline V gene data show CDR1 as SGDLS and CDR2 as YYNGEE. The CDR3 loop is CASSFSDRADTQYF. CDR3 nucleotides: TGTGCCAGCAGCTTCTCGGACAGGGCAGATACGCAGTATTTT.

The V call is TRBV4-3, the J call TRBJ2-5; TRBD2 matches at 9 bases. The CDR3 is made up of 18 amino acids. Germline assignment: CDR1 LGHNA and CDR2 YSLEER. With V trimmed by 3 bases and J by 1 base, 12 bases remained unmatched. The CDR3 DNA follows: TGCGCCAGCAGCCAGTTTCCTATAGCGGGGGCAGCCCAAGAGACCCAGTACTTC. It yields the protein CASSQFPIAGAAQETQYF.

The CDR3 protein is CASTELVGTELDTEAFF. DNA of the CDR3: TGTGCCAGCACTGAGCTGGTAGGAACAGAGCTGGACACTGAAGCTTTCTTT. The chain links TRBV2 to TRBJ1-1, with D uncertain. CDR3 length: 17 residues. V lost 7 bases and J 3 bases, leaving 24 bases between the germline ends. From germline, CDR1 is SNHLY and CDR2 FYNNEI.

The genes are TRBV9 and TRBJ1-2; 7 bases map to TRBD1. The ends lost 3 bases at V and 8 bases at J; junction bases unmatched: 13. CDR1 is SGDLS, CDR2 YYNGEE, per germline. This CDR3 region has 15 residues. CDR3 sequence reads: CASSGSGGLSAGYTF. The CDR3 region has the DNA TGTGCCAGCAGCGGCTCAGGGGGGCTTAGTGCCGGCTACACCTTC.

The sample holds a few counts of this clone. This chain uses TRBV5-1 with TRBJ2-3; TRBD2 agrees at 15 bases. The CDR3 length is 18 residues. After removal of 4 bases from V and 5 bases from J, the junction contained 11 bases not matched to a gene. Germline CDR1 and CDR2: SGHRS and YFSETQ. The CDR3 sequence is CASSHGLAGGKREDTQYF. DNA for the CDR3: TGCGCCAGCAGCCATGGACTAGCGGGGGGGAAACGCGAAGATACGCAGTATTTT.

The DNA for the CDR3 is TGTGCCAGCAGCTTAGAGTACAGCCCGAACACTGAAGCTTTCTTT. Amino acids: CASSLEYSPNTEAFF. The chain joins TRBV7-9 to TRBJ1-1, with D unresolved. The CDR3 consists of 15 residues. The germline V and J ends were trimmed by 1 base and 1 base, with 10 bases remaining between them. The germline gives CDR1 SEHNR, CDR2 FQNEAQ (reference sequence).

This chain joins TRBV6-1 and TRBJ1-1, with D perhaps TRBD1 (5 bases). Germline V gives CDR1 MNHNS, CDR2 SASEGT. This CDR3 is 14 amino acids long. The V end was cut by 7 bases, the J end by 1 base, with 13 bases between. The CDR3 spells CASIGGKKNTEAFF. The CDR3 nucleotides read TGTGCCAGCATCGGGGGAAAAAAGAACACTGAAGCTTTCTTT.

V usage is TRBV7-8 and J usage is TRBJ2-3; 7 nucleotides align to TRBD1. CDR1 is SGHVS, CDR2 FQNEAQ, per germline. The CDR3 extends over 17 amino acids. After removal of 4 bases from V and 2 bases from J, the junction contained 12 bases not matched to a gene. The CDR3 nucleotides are TGTGCCAGCAGCTCGAGCTTGCAGGGGGATTACACAGATACGCAGTATTTT. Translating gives CASSSSLQGDYTDTQYF.

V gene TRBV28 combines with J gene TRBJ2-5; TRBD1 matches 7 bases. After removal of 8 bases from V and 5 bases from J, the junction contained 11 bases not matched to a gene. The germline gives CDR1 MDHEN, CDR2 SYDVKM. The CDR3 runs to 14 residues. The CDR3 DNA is TGTGCCAGCGAACCGACAGGGTCCGGGGAGACCCAGTACTTC. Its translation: CASEPTGSGETQYF.

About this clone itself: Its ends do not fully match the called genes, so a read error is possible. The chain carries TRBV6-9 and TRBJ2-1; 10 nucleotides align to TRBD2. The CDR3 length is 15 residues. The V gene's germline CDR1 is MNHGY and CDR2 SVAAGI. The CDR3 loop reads CASSYSSGRFNEQFF. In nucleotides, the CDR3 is TGTGCCAGCAGCTATTCTAGCGGGAGATTCAATGAGCAGTTCTTC.

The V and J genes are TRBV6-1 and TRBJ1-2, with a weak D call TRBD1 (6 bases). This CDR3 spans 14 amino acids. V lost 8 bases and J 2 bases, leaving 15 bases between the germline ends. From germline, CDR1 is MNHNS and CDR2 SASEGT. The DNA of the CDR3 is TGTGCCAGCCTAAGTTCCAGGGGCAACTATGGCTACACCTTC. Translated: CASLSSRGNYGYTF.